The TCR beta chain described here comes from a study of response to subunit inactivated influenza vaccine. In regard to this clonotype: What it recognizes is unknown.

MiXCR was run by TCRdb on the RT-PCR reads, yielding one entry per CDR3 protein. The sample includes 550,000 to 800,000 distinct CDR3 sequences, approximately 13% of them seen just once. Findings and limits, study-wide: Authors suggested that a seasonal influenza vaccination recruits few new T cells each time.

Germline loops: CDR1 SGHVS, CDR2 FQNEAQ. V was clipped by 0 bases and J by 0 bases, with 12 bases between them. The CDR3 is 17 amino acids. V usage is TRBV7-8 and J usage is TRBJ1-5; D unclear. The sequence derives from a man in his fifties who received an inactivated influenza vaccine. The sequences come from PBMCs from blood, collected less than 15 days before vaccination. The CDR3, as DNA: TGTGCCAGCAGCTTAGCTGTGGGCAGTTATAGCAATCAGCCCCAGCATTTT. Protein: CASSLAVGSYSNQPQHF.